One and the same sample provided the 17 T cell receptor beta chains below, sequenced in a study of T-cell memory formation after mild COVID-19. MiXCR, applied by TCRdb to the 5' RACE reads, yields one record per CDR3 protein. The sample shows fewer than 300,000 distinct CDR3 sequences, about 20% of them seen only once. The sequencing sample was made of PBMCs or a T cell subset sorted from them (not recorded which). Receptor source: a man between 18 and 29 years old who had mild COVID-19 (a few samples of this study predate the infection). Cell type and time point are not known.

This clonotype was detected a few times. V gene TRBV24-1 combines with J gene TRBJ1-1, with 7 bases lining up with TRBD1. Germline V gene lookup returns CDR1 KGHDR and CDR2 SFDVKD. J was trimmed by 6 bases and V by 2 bases; bases with no gene match: 11. CDR3 size: 16 residues. The CDR3: CATSDSTGTAVAEAFF. The CDR3 DNA reads TGTGCCACCAGTGATTCCACCGGGACAGCCGTCGCTGAAGCTTTCTTT.

Many counts were recorded for this clonotype. The chain uses TRBV7-2 and TRBJ2-7; 9 bases map to TRBD2. V trimming: 3 bases; J trimming: 3 bases; junction bases outside the gene matches: 6. This CDR3 spans 15 amino acids. Germline CDR1 SGHTA, CDR2 FQGNSA. CDR3 region: CASSFSGGPFYEQYV. The DNA of the CDR3 is TGTGCCAGCAGCTTTAGCGGGGGACCGTTCTACGAGCAGTACGTC.

This clonotype was detected a few times. The chain is built from TRBV6-1 and TRBJ2-5, with D tentatively TRBD1 or TRBD2 (6 bases each). From germline, CDR1 is MNHNS and CDR2 SASEGT. The CDR3 has 17 residues. Between the trimmed V and J ends, which lost 3 bases and 4 bases, there was a span of 21 bases. The DNA of the CDR3 is TGTGCCAGCAGTGAGGAAAGTCCCTTACAGGGAGGAGAGACCCAGTACTTC. Protein sequence: CASSEESPLQGGETQYF.

The chain recombines TRBV2 with TRBJ1-1; D is perhaps TRBD1 (5 bases). CDR1 SNHLY and CDR2 FYNNEI come from the germline V gene. V shed 6 bases and J shed 7 bases, with 9 bases lying between them. The CDR3 consists of 11 residues. CDR3 amino acids: CASRGLIEAFF. The CDR3 DNA is TGTGCCAGCAGGGGGCTCATTGAAGCTTTCTTT.

This clonotype has at least ten counts. The V and J genes are TRBV5-1 and TRBJ2-1; D assignment may be TRBD1 or TRBD2 (6 bases each). CDR3 length: 13 amino acids. Germline V gene lookup returns CDR1 SGHRS and CDR2 YFSETQ. The V end lost 1 base, the J end lost 9 bases, and 11 bases lay between the germline ends. CDR3 region: CASSLPSGAEQFF. CDR3 bases: TGCGCCAGCAGCTTGCCGTCGGGGGCTGAGCAGTTCTTC.

This chain uses TRBV5-4 with TRBJ2-7, with D maybe TRBD2 (5 bases). The V gene's germline CDR1 is SGHNT and CDR2 YYREEE (reference sequence). This CDR3 spans 13 amino acids. V shed 3 bases and J shed 2 bases, with 9 bases lying between them. The CDR3 here is CASSSTSPYEQYV. The CDR3 DNA is TGTGCCAGCAGCTCCACTAGTCCCTACGAGCAGTACGTC.

V is TRBV7-2 and J is TRBJ2-5, with unresolved D. V dropped 8 bases and J dropped 5 bases, with 15 bases sitting between them. The CDR3 runs to 13 residues. Germline CDR1 SGHTA, CDR2 FQGNSA. The chain's CDR3 is CASGEVMGETQYF. In DNA form, the CDR3 reads TGTGCCAGCGGGGAAGTTATGGGGGAGACCCAGTACTTC.

This clonotype occurred many times. The chain employs TRBV11-2 and TRBJ2-3; possibly TRBD2 for D (6 bases). Germline CDR1 SGHAT, CDR2 FQNNGV. The V end was cut by 5 bases, the J end by 4 bases, with 10 bases between. This CDR3 is 13 amino acids long. The CDR3 protein is CASSGTPADTQYF. CDR3 nucleotide sequence: TGTGCCAGCAGCGGGACTCCGGCAGATACGCAGTATTTT.

The chain is built from TRBV5-1 and TRBJ2-7, with 9 bases that match TRBD1. The CDR3 sequence is 14 residues long. V shed 5 bases, J shed 3 bases, and the junction held 6 bases outside the gene matches. The germline gives CDR1 SGHRS, CDR2 YFSETQ. The CDR3 region has the DNA TGCGCCAGCAGACCGGGACAGGGTTTCTACGAGCAGTACTTC. This encodes CASRPGQGFYEQYF.

This clonotype was seen only a few times. This chain uses TRBV4-2 with TRBJ2-3; 10 bases are shared with TRBD2. The junction had 5 bases not matched to a gene; V was cut back by 0 bases and J by 5 bases. From germline, CDR1 is LGHNA and CDR2 YNFKEQ. This CDR3 region has 16 residues. The CDR3: CASSQESGGAVDTQYF. For the CDR3, the DNA is TGTGCCAGCAGCCAAGAAAGCGGGGGGGCCGTAGATACGCAGTATTTT.

The rearrangement uses TRBV9 and TRBJ1-3; weak D call: TRBD1 (6 bases). Trimming stripped 2 bases from V and 2 bases from J, with 8 bases between. The CDR3 contains 14 residues. Germline lookup yields CDR1 SGDLS and CDR2 YYNGEE. DNA for the CDR3: TGTGCCAGCAGCGTTGAGGGGGCTGGAAACACCATATATTTT. This codes for CASSVEGAGNTIYF.

CDR3 protein: CASSHTPRGSSYNEQFF. The CDR3 DNA reads TGTGCCAGCAGCCATACCCCCCGGGGGAGCTCCTACAATGAGCAGTTCTTC. This sequence joins TRBV7-2 and TRBJ2-1; D is possibly TRBD2 (6 bases). CDR3 length equals 17 residues. The ends were cut back, 5 bases at V and 0 bases at J, with 17 bases in the middle. Germline loops: CDR1 SGHTA, CDR2 FQGNSA.

The CDR3 DNA follows: TGTGCCAGCAGCGAATCCCCGGGAGGGACGGACGAGACCCAGTACTTC. As protein: CASSESPGGTDETQYF. The chain couples TRBV7-8 to TRBJ2-5; 8 positions match TRBD2. Germline V gene sequence: CDR1 SGHVS, CDR2 FQNEAQ. CDR3 length: 16 residues. V lost 5 bases and J lost 5; bases outside the gene matches: 13.

The chain recombines TRBV4-1 with TRBJ2-3; 8 positions match TRBD2. The CDR3 has 20 residues. Trimming took 0 bases from V and 3 from J; bases not matched to a gene: 17. Germline CDR1 reads MGHRA; CDR2 reads YSYEKL. The CDR3 here is CASSQDRLRVEGGGTDTQYF. As DNA, the CDR3 is TGCGCCAGCAGCCAAGATCGTCTCAGGGTGGAAGGCGGGGGGACAGATACGCAGTATTTT.

This clonotype was seen repeatedly, ten times or more. This chain connects TRBV6-2 or TRBV6-3 to TRBJ1-1; D ambiguous. The germline V gene encodes CDR1 MNHEY and CDR2 SVGEGT. The CDR3 is 13 amino acids. Trimming removed 7 bases from V and 0 bases from J, with 9 bases in between. CDR3 in amino acids: CASTRPVNTEAFF. In nucleotides, the CDR3 is TGTGCCAGCACGCGCCCGGTGAACACTGAAGCTTTCTTT.

By share, this clonotype counts as medium-sized. The rearrangement links TRBV14 to TRBJ2-7; no clear D. The germline CDR1 and CDR2 sequences are SGHDN and FVKESK. This CDR3 spans 12 amino acids. Trimming removed 3 bases at V and 0 bases at J, with 3 bases between. The CDR3 DNA follows: TGTGCCAGCAGCCATAGCTCCTACGAGCAGTACGTC. Residues: CASSHSSYEQYV.

The sample holds a few counts of this clonotype. The genes are TRBV29-1 and TRBJ1-4; D remains unclear. This CDR3 has 10 amino acids. Trimming stripped 5 bases from V and 5 bases from J, with 3 bases between. Germline lookup yields CDR1 SQVTM and CDR2 ANQGSEA. CDR3 protein: CSVLNEKLFF. CDR3 bases: TGCAGCGTTCTGAATGAAAAACTGTTTTTT.